A single sample is the source of the 32 T cell receptor beta chains below, sequenced in a study of cytomegalovirus exposure and HLA in healthy donors. Data came from immunoSEQ multiplex PCR; TCRdb stores just in-frame clones and leaves some out. The data contain 150,000 or so clones, roughly 90% of them singletons. The sample comprised PBMCs. All receptors come from a man aged 18 to 29 in good health and CMV-seropositive.

This clone occurred once. The rearrangement links TRBV4-3 to TRBJ1-6; TRBD1 might be the D (5 bases). Germline CDR1 reads LGHNA; CDR2 reads YSLEER. This CDR3 region has 12 residues. The V gene lost 0 bases and the J gene lost 13 bases, with 7 bases spanning the gap. The CDR3 spells CASSQEKGPLHF. The DNA for the CDR3 is TGCGCCAGCAGCCAAGAAAAGGGGCCCCTCCACTTT.

The genes are TRBV19 and TRBJ2-1, with 9 bases identical to TRBD1. Per the germline V gene, CDR1 is LNHDA and CDR2 is SQIVND (reference sequence). The CDR3 extends over 19 amino acids. Trimming removed 5 bases from V and 2 bases from J; junction bases left unmatched: 16. CDR3 nucleotide sequence: TGTGCCAGTAGTTTACGGGCCGGGACAGGGTCGGGCACCTACAATGAGCAGTTCTTC. It encodes CASSLRAGTGSGTYNEQFF.

The V call is TRBV20-1, the J call TRBJ2-7, with D hard to call. Germline lookup yields CDR1 DFQATT and CDR2 SNEGSKA (reference sequence). The V end was cut by 6 bases, the J end by 6 bases, with 12 bases between. The CDR3 consists of 11 residues. In nucleotides, the CDR3 is TGCAGTGCCTCAAAGATAGCCGAGCAGTACTTC. Its translation: CSASKIAEQYF.

This clone was observed a single time. The V call is TRBV4-3, the J call TRBJ1-3; D may be TRBD1 (5 bases). Trimming removed 1 base from V and 7 bases from J, with 8 bases in between. The CDR3 spans 13 residues. Germline assignment: CDR1 LGHNA and CDR2 YSLEER. CDR3 loop: CASSQAGGNTIYF. CDR3 nucleotides: TGCGCCAGCAGCCAAGCGGGGGGGAACACCATATATTTT.

The V call is TRBV4-2, the J call TRBJ2-3; D possibly corresponds to TRBD1 (7 bases). V dropped 6 bases and J dropped 6 bases, with 16 bases sitting between them. Germline lookup yields CDR1 LGHNA and CDR2 YNFKEQ. CDR3 length: 14 amino acids. The CDR3 region has the DNA TGTGCCAGCAGATCCAGGGGGGTGGTGGATACGCAGTATTTT. As protein: CASRSRGVVDTQYF.

The CDR3 spells CASSQDRQGGGYTF. The CDR3 DNA follows: TGCGCCAGCAGCCAAGATCGGCAGGGAGGGGGCTACACCTTC. The rearrangement uses TRBV4-3 and TRBJ1-2; a possible D gene is TRBD1 (5 bases). With 0 bases removed from V and 8 bases from J, the gap between germline ends came to 13 bases. CDR3 length equals 14 residues. Germline CDR1 reads LGHNA; CDR2 reads YSLEER.

This chain connects TRBV5-1 to TRBJ1-1, with D possibly being TRBD1 (5 bases). V lost 2 bases and J lost 4, with 9 bases in between. The germline gives CDR1 SGHRS, CDR2 YFSETQ. The CDR3 runs 13 residues. The CDR3 DNA reads as TGCGCCAGCAGCTTCCGGGGGACCACTGAAGCTTTCTTT. Translation: CASSFRGTTEAFF.

This chain uses TRBV19 with TRBJ1-5; D is unclear. V was shortened by 6 bases and J by 0 bases, with 9 bases between the two germline ends. The CDR3 runs 14 residues. Germline CDR1 is LNHDA and CDR2 is SQIVND (reference sequence). CDR3 DNA sequence: TGTGCCAGTAGGGCGCGGAATAGCAATCAGCCCCAGCATTTT. Encoded protein: CASRARNSNQPQHF.

V and J are TRBV18 and TRBJ1-2; tentative D call: TRBD1 (5 bases). The CDR3 sequence is 12 residues long. From germline, CDR1 is KGHSH and CDR2 LQKENI. V lost 4 bases and J 4 bases, leaving 7 bases between the germline ends. The CDR3 coding sequence is TGTGCCAGCTCACTTGACAGCTATGGCTACACCTTC. Residues: CASSLDSYGYTF.

As for this clone: With only one base between it and a far larger clone, this is likely a read error. V and J are TRBV7-2 and TRBJ2-3, with 7 bases identical to TRBD2. V shed 5 bases and J 1 base; nucleotides not matched to a gene: 0. Germline CDR1 reads SGHTA; CDR2 reads FQGNSA. The CDR3 spans 13 residues. The CDR3 is CASSGGGTDTQYF. CDR3 nucleotides: TGTGCCAGCAGCGGGGGGGGCACAGATACGCAGTATTTT.

The rearrangement uses TRBV7-2 and TRBJ1-6; 8 nucleotides agree with TRBD1. CDR3 length equals 14 residues. The germline gives CDR1 SGHTA, CDR2 FQGNSA. V shed 5 bases, J shed 10 bases, and the junction held 7 bases outside the gene matches. As DNA, the CDR3 is TGTGCCAGCAGCCTGGACAGGGCTGGATCACCCCTCCACTTT. It yields the protein CASSLDRAGSPLHF. Supplemented by reference TRBV7-2 and TRBJ1-6, the full variable domain reads GAGVSQSPSNKVTEKGKDVELRCDPISGHTALYWYRQSLGQGLEFLIYFQGNSAPDKSGLPSDRFSAERTGGSVSTLTIQRTQQEDSAVYLCASSLDRAGSPLHFGNGTRLTVT.

CDR3 coding DNA: TGTGCCAGCAGCTTGTCGGCGGGAGATACGCAGTATTTT. Residues: CASSLSAGDTQYF. V gene TRBV5-5 combines with J gene TRBJ2-3; perhaps TRBD2 as D (5 bases). Germline CDR1 SGHKS, CDR2 YYEKEE (reference sequence). This CDR3 has 13 amino acids. V gave up 1 base and J gave up 5 bases, with 8 bases separating them.

The J gene is TRBJ2-7, the V gene TRBV7-2, with 9 nucleotides matching TRBD2. CDR3 length: 16 amino acids. Germline CDR1 and CDR2: SGHTA and FQGNSA. V was clipped by 4 bases and J by 0 bases; unmatched bases: 7. The CDR3: CASSSSGEGSSYEQYF. The CDR3 DNA sequence: TGTGCCAGCAGCTCTAGCGGGGAGGGGAGCTCCTACGAGCAGTACTTC.

The chain uses TRBV6-5 and TRBJ1-5; TRBD1 agrees at 9 bases. Trimming cost V 4 bases and J 1 base; bases outside gene matches: 2. This CDR3 has 15 residues. CDR1 and CDR2 (germline): MNHEY, SVGAGI. CDR3 sequence reads: CASSWDRVSNQPQHF. The CDR3 bases are TGTGCCAGCAGTTGGGACAGGGTAAGCAATCAGCCCCAGCATTTT.

The J gene is TRBJ1-2, the V gene TRBV11-2, with D uncertain. This CDR3 comprises 14 residues. Trimming cost V 2 bases and J 7 bases, with 14 bases left between them. Germline-derived CDR1 and CDR2 are SGHAT and FQNNGV. CDR3 sequence reads: CASSLSGIQSGYTF. For the CDR3, the DNA is TGTGCCAGCAGCTTATCTGGCATCCAGTCTGGCTACACCTTC.

The chain couples TRBV9 to TRBJ2-1, with a possible D match to TRBD1 (6 bases). Trimming cost V 3 bases and J 7 bases, with 11 bases left between them. Germline assignment: CDR1 SGDLS and CDR2 YYNGEE. The CDR3 is made up of 13 amino acids. CDR3 DNA sequence: TGTGCCAGCAGCGGGGGGCTGGGGAATGAGCAGTTCTTC. Its protein is CASSGGLGNEQFF.

The CDR3 reads CASSFSGGRYGELFF. The DNA of the CDR3 is TGTGCCAGCAGCTTTAGCGGGGGGCGGTACGGGGAGCTGTTTTTT. V and J are TRBV11-2 and TRBJ2-2; 10 positions match TRBD2. Germline V gene lookup returns CDR1 SGHAT and CDR2 FQNNGV. The CDR3 covers 15 residues. V lost 3 bases to trimming and J lost 7 bases; unmatched junction nucleotides: 5.

The chain recombines TRBV7-6 with TRBJ2-1, with no clear D. CDR1 and CDR2 from the germline V gene are SGHVS and FNYEAQ. The germline V and J ends were trimmed by 3 bases and 5 bases, with 8 bases remaining between them. The CDR3 covers 13 residues. The CDR3 protein is CASSLATNNEQFF. The CDR3 DNA follows: TGTGCCAGCAGCTTGGCCACGAACAATGAGCAGTTCTTC.

This rearrangement joins TRBV6-4 to TRBJ2-3; 7 bases are shared with TRBD2. After removal of 6 bases from V and 8 bases from J, the junction contained 5 bases not matched to a gene. CDR1 MRHNA and CDR2 SNTAGT come from the germline V gene. This CDR3 comprises 12 residues. As DNA, the CDR3 is TGTGCCAGCAGCTCCGGGGAGGGTACGCAGTATTTT. It yields the protein CASSSGEGTQYF.

The gene calls are TRBV19 and TRBJ1-2, with D tentatively TRBD1 (5 bases). Looked up from germline, CDR1 is LNHDA and CDR2 is SQIVND (reference sequence). This CDR3 contains 13 residues. V was cut by 4 bases and J by 2 bases, with 8 bases left in between. The CDR3 coding sequence is TGTGCCAGTAGTACCGACAGAAACTATGGCTACACCTTC. Protein sequence: CASSTDRNYGYTF.

The chain couples TRBV6-1 to TRBJ1-5, with TRBD1 as a possible D gene (5 bases). Germline lookup yields CDR1 MNHNS and CDR2 SASEGT. Trimming removed 3 bases at V and 1 base at J, with 19 bases between. The CDR3 is 18 residues long. The CDR3 region has the DNA TGTGCCAGCAGTGACCAAAAAGGGGCCTTAGGGAGCAATCAGCCCCAGCATTTT. Translation gives CASSDQKGALGSNQPQHF.

The CDR3 nucleotides are TGTGCCAGCAGCCGACTAGCGGGCCTGTCCTACGAGCAGTACTTC. This codes for CASSRLAGLSYEQYF. V is TRBV27 and J is TRBJ2-7; 10 nucleotides agree with TRBD2. The V gene's germline CDR1 is MNHEY and CDR2 SMNVEV (reference sequence). The CDR3 consists of 15 residues. Losses at the gene ends were 6 bases for V and 1 base for J; bases not matched to a gene: 6.

The chain links TRBV7-9 to TRBJ1-1, with 7 bases lining up with TRBD1. Germline trimming cut 1 base from V and 2 bases from J; bases unmatched to any gene: 4. Germline assignment: CDR1 SEHNR and CDR2 FQNEAQ (reference sequence). The CDR3 is 15 residues long. The CDR3 nucleotides are TGTGCCAGCAGCTTAGGGGACAGAACTAACACTGAAGCTTTCTTT. This translates into CASSLGDRTNTEAFF.

This chain links TRBV7-2 with TRBJ2-1; perhaps TRBD1 as D (5 bases). V lost 7 bases and J lost 9, with 10 bases in between. CDR3 size: 11 residues. Germline V gene lookup returns CDR1 SGHTA and CDR2 FQGNSA. The CDR3 nucleotides are TGTGCCAGCAACCAAAGGGGTGAGCAGTTCTTC. Translation: CASNQRGEQFF.

This clone was seen just once. The V call is TRBV6-6, the J call TRBJ1-1, with D tentatively TRBD1 (6 bases). Germline CDR1 and CDR2: MNHNY and SVGAGI (reference sequence). The ends were cut back, 6 bases at V and 4 bases at J, with 18 bases in the middle. The CDR3 spans 15 residues. As DNA, the CDR3 is TGTGCCAGCAGCGAACAGGGAAGGAAGGGCACTGAAGCTTTCTTT. Protein sequence: CASSEQGRKGTEAFF.

The chain is built from TRBV11-3 and TRBJ2-2; 8 bases map to TRBD1. The CDR3 is 15 amino acids. Germline loops: CDR1 SGHNT, CDR2 YENEEA. The ends lost 4 bases at V and 3 bases at J; junction bases unmatched: 4. The CDR3 DNA sequence: TGTGCCAGCAGCTCCGGGACAGGTTACACCGGGGAGCTGTTTTTT. Translated, it gives CASSSGTGYTGELFF.

This chain joins TRBV5-1 and TRBJ1-3; D ambiguous. Germline assignment: CDR1 SGHRS and CDR2 YFSETQ. Between the trimmed V and J ends, which lost 3 bases and 0 bases, there was a span of 7 bases. The CDR3 is made up of 14 amino acids. CDR3 region: CASSWSGSGNTIYF. The CDR3 bases are TGCGCCAGCAGCTGGTCAGGCTCTGGAAACACCATATATTTT.

This clone was picked up one time. This chain links TRBV5-4 with TRBJ2-3; 10 positions match TRBD2. Germline-derived CDR1 and CDR2 are SGHNT and YYREEE (reference sequence). The CDR3 covers 16 residues. Trimming cost V 3 bases and J 2 bases; bases outside gene matches: 6. CDR3 region: CASSSRSGGITDTQYF. The CDR3 DNA is TGTGCCAGCAGCTCCCGTAGCGGGGGGATCACAGATACGCAGTATTTT. The complete variable domain, with remaining parts taken from reference TRBV5-4 and TRBJ2-3, reads ETGVTQSPTHLIKTRGQQVTLRCSSQSGHNTVSWYQQALGQGPQFIFQYYREEENGRGNFPPRFSGLQFPNYSSELNVNALELDDSALYLCASSSRSGGITDTQYFGPGTRLTVL.

The rearrangement joins TRBV5-3 to TRBJ2-1; D is uncertain. TRBV5-3 is treated as an ORF (open reading frame) with a function not yet certain. The V end lost 0 bases, the J end lost 6 bases, and 10 bases lay between the germline ends. This CDR3 is 14 amino acids long. CDR3 bases: TGTGCCAGAAGCTTGGATGGGCAGAGCAATGAGCAGTTCTTC. This sequence encodes CARSLDGQSNEQFF.

This sequence joins TRBV10-1 and TRBJ1-4, with 7 bases aligning to TRBD1. Germline CDR1 is WNHNN and CDR2 is SYGVQD (reference sequence). The trim removed 4 bases at V and 4 bases at J, leaving 9 bases unmatched. This CDR3 contains 16 residues. The CDR3, as DNA: TGCGCCAGCAGTGGGGACAGAGGCCACCTTAATGAAAAACTGTTTTTT. It encodes CASSGDRGHLNEKLFF.

The chain links TRBV5-1 to TRBJ1-3; a weak D match, TRBD1 (6 bases). Germline V gives CDR1 SGHRS, CDR2 YFSETQ. Between the trimmed V and J ends, which lost 0 bases and 0 bases, there was a span of 10 bases. This CDR3 has 16 amino acids. Here the CDR3 reads CASSLGQGRSGNTIYF. The DNA of the CDR3 is TGCGCCAGCAGCTTGGGGCAGGGGCGCTCTGGAAACACCATATATTTT.

This rearrangement joins TRBV25-1 to TRBJ2-2; D unresolved. V shed 4 bases and J shed 4 bases, with 13 bases lying between them. The V gene's germline CDR1 is MGHDK and CDR2 SYGVNS. The CDR3 is made up of 15 amino acids. The CDR3 here is CASSGSEAGTGELFF. CDR3 in DNA: TGTGCCAGCAGTGGAAGCGAGGCCGGCACCGGGGAGCTGTTTTTT.